Listed here are 27 T cell receptor beta chains from one sample, sequenced in a study of early T cells in non-severe SARS-CoV-2 infection. From the 5' RACE reads, TCRdb called clonotypes with MiXCR, one entry per CDR3 protein. The data show about 36,000 distinct CDR3 sequences, under 8% seen once. The sequencing used whole blood, collected at baseline. All receptors derive from an adult who was a healthcare worker with PCR-confirmed SARS-CoV-2 infection or an uninfected control (not recorded which).

This clonotype appeared many times. This sequence joins TRBV20-1 and TRBJ1-2; D might be TRBD1 (6 bases). Trimming removed 5 bases from V and 8 bases from J, with 12 bases in between. The length of the CDR3 is 11 residues. Germline values: CDR1 DFQATT, CDR2 SNEGSKA (reference sequence). Here the CDR3 DNA reads TGCAGTGCTCCGCGCGGGGGCGGCTACACCTTC. Residues: CSAPRGGGYTF.

This clonotype was observed many times. The V gene is TRBV20-1, the J gene TRBJ2-7; 10 positions agree with TRBD1. Germline trimming cut 5 bases from V and 6 bases from J; bases unmatched to any gene: 7. The CDR3 is 13 residues long. CDR1 and CDR2 (germline): DFQATT, SNEGSKA (reference sequence). CDR3 loop: CSAEGQGIVEQYF. DNA for the CDR3: TGCAGTGCTGAGGGACAGGGGATAGTCGAGCAGTACTTC.

Ten or more counts support this clonotype. The chain links TRBV27 to TRBJ2-1; D call uncertain. The CDR3 is 13 amino acids. Germline-derived CDR1 and CDR2 are MNHEY and SMNVEV (reference sequence). V was clipped by 6 bases and J by 5 bases, with 11 bases between them. The CDR3 DNA reads as TGTGCCAGCAGCGACAAACCACACAATGAGCAGTTCTTC. This translates into CASSDKPHNEQFF.

This clonotype came up many times. The junction differs from germline at one of its ends, possibly a read error. The J gene is TRBJ1-1, the V gene TRBV30; perhaps TRBD1 as D (6 bases). The CDR3 consists of 12 residues. Per the germline V gene, CDR1 is GTSNPN and CDR2 is SVGIG (reference sequence). This chain's CDR3 is CAWSEKEGEGFF. For the CDR3, the DNA is TGTGCCTGGAGTGAGAAGGAGGGGGAAGGTTTCTTT. The full variable domain, rest sourced from reference TRBV30 and TRBJ1-1, is SQTIHQWPATLVQPVGSPLSLECTVEGTSNPNLYWYRQAAGRGLQLLFYSVGIGQISSEVPQNLSASRPQDRQFILSSKKLLLSDSGFYLCAWSEKEGEGFFGQGTRLTVV.

This clonotype occurred a few times. The CDR3 DNA sequence: TGTGCCACCGGGGAGACAGGGGCAGGGGAGACCCAGTACTTC. Its protein product is CATGETGAGETQYF. The chain combines TRBV24-1 with TRBJ2-5; 8 nucleotides line up with TRBD1. The CDR3 contains 14 residues. From germline, CDR1 is KGHDR and CDR2 SFDVKD. Trimming cost V 9 bases and J 5 bases; bases outside gene matches: 10.

This chain joins TRBV6-6 and TRBJ2-7; D may correspond to TRBD1 or TRBD2 (5 bases each). This CDR3 is 12 amino acids long. V lost 11 bases, J lost 6 bases, and 17 bases lay in between. Germline V gene sequence: CDR1 MNHNY, CDR2 SVGAGI (reference sequence). The CDR3 loop reads CAVGQGAGEQYF. CDR3 nucleotides: TGTGCCGTTGGGCAGGGAGCTGGCGAGCAGTACTTC.

This clonotype was counted a few times. The V and J genes are TRBV5-1 and TRBJ1-4; D ambiguous. V was trimmed by 5 bases and J by 3 bases, leaving 8 bases between them. Per germline, CDR1 SGHRS and CDR2 YFSETQ. The length of the CDR3 is 13 residues. The CDR3 DNA is TGCGCCAGCAGATATTCGGCTAATGAAAAACTGTTTTTT. Its translation is CASRYSANEKLFF.

This clonotype was observed a few times. The rearrangement joins TRBV5-5 to TRBJ2-5; perhaps D is TRBD1 or TRBD2 (5 bases each). With 0 bases removed from V and 4 bases from J, the gap between germline ends came to 10 bases. The germline CDR1 and CDR2 sequences are SGHKS and YYEKEE (reference sequence). The CDR3 runs 14 residues. The CDR3 nucleotides are TGTGCCAGCAGCTTGGCCCAGGGAGTAGAGACCCAGTACTTC. It encodes CASSLAQGVETQYF. Full variable domain (rest looked up from reference TRBV5-5 and TRBJ2-5): DAGVTQSPTHLIKTRGQQVTLRCSPISGHKSVSWYQQVLGQGPQFIFQYYEKEERGRGNFPDRFSARQFPNYSSELNVNALLLGDSALYLCASSLAQGVETQYFGPGTRLLVL.

This clonotype came up a few times. V and J are TRBV24-1 and TRBJ2-3, with 8 bases aligning to TRBD2. CDR3 length: 16 residues. V lost 0 bases, J lost 3 bases, and 4 bases stayed unmatched. Looked up from germline, CDR1 is KGHDR and CDR2 is SFDVKD. CDR3 in amino acids: CATSDLSGSETDTQYF. The CDR3 nucleotides are TGTGCCACCAGTGATTTGAGCGGGAGCGAAACAGATACGCAGTATTTT.

The chain carries TRBV9 and TRBJ2-2; weak D call: TRBD1 (5 bases). From germline, CDR1 is SGDLS and CDR2 YYNGEE. The CDR3 has 18 amino acids. Trimming left V 0 bases short and J 1 base short, with 16 bases between. The CDR3 bases are TGTGCCAGCAGCGTAGGCCCAGGGCCCCGTTTGAACACCGGGGAGCTGTTTTTT. Translating gives CASSVGPGPRLNTGELFF.

This clonotype was picked up a small number of times. V gene TRBV10-2 combines with J gene TRBJ2-7, with D unclear. This CDR3 region has 13 residues. V shed 2 bases and J shed 4 bases, with 9 bases lying between them. Per germline, CDR1 WSHSY and CDR2 SAAADI. CDR3 nucleotides: TGCGCCAGCAGTGAGGTCGATGGGTACGAGCAGTACTTC. This encodes CASSEVDGYEQYF.

The chain carries TRBV5-1 and TRBJ1-4; TRBD1 matches at 7 bases. V shed 0 bases, J shed 6 bases, and the junction held 2 bases outside the gene matches. Germline values: CDR1 SGHRS, CDR2 YFSETQ. This CDR3 region has 14 residues. The CDR3 nucleotides read TGCGCCAGCAGCTTGGGACAGGGTGATGAAAAACTGTTTTTT. Translation gives CASSLGQGDEKLFF.

This clonotype was counted many times. This chain uses TRBV10-3 with TRBJ2-5; D gene unclear. This CDR3 is 15 amino acids long. Trimming left V 0 bases short and J 7 bases short, with 15 bases between. Germline lookup yields CDR1 ENHRY and CDR2 SYGVKD. For the CDR3, the DNA is TGTGCCATCAGTGAGTCGATACAGCCGAAGAGGACCCAGTACTTC. Translated: CAISESIQPKRTQYF.

The J gene is TRBJ2-2, the V gene TRBV5-1, with a tentative D call TRBD1 (6 bases). CDR3 length: 15 amino acids. V lost 0 bases to trimming and J lost 5 bases, with 11 bases between them. Germline-derived CDR1 and CDR2 are SGHRS and YFSETQ. This CDR3 reads CASSLDGRGTGELFF. The CDR3 DNA reads as TGCGCCAGCAGCTTGGATGGTAGGGGGACCGGGGAGCTGTTTTTT.

The chain is built from TRBV5-1 and TRBJ2-3; D unclear. CDR3 length equals 17 residues. Trimming took off 0 bases at V and 0 bases at J, with 14 bases between the two ends. Germline CDR1 is SGHRS and CDR2 is YFSETQ. Written as DNA, the CDR3 is TGCGCCAGCAGCTTGGTGTCAGCGTCTACTAGCACAGATACGCAGTATTTT. Amino acid sequence: CASSLVSASTSTDTQYF.

The chain carries TRBV6-5 and TRBJ2-7; D unclear. CDR3 length: 11 amino acids. V was shortened by 2 bases and J by 6 bases, with 5 bases between the two germline ends. In germline, CDR1 is MNHEY, CDR2 SVGAGI. CDR3 residues: CASSYGVEQYF. In nucleotides, the CDR3 is TGTGCCAGCAGTTACGGGGTCGAGCAGTACTTC.

The chain joins TRBV9 to TRBJ2-3, with TRBD2 identical over 9 bases. The CDR3 spans 16 residues. The trim removed 0 bases at V and 2 bases at J, leaving 4 bases unmatched. The germline CDR1 and CDR2 sequences are SGDLS and YYNGEE. In nucleotides, the CDR3 is TGTGCCAGCAGCGTAGCAACTAGCGGGCCCACAGATACGCAGTATTTT. This codes for CASSVATSGPTDTQYF.

This clonotype occurred many times. The chain couples TRBV5-6 to TRBJ1-2; 8 bases align to TRBD1. CDR1 SGHDT and CDR2 YYEEEE come from the germline V gene. V was pared by 4 bases and J by 2 bases, with 7 bases of the junction left unmatched. This CDR3 has 15 residues. The CDR3 coding sequence is TGTGCCAGCAGCCCCTGGGACAGGTTCAACTATGGCTACACCTTC. Its translation: CASSPWDRFNYGYTF. The full variable domain, completed using reference TRBV5-6 and TRBJ1-2, is DAGVTQSPTHLIKTRGQQVTLRCSPKSGHDTVSWYQQALGQGPQFIFQYYEEEERQRGNFPDRFSGHQFPNYSSELNVNALLLGDSALYLCASSPWDRFNYGYTFGSGTRLTVV.

The table lists this clonotype with a few counts. This rearrangement joins TRBV3-1 to TRBJ2-7; no reliable D call. V was cut by 4 bases and J by 2 bases, with 21 bases left in between. This CDR3 contains 17 residues. The germline V gene has CDR1 LGHDT and CDR2 YNNKEL (reference sequence). The CDR3: CASSRKPNPTTPYEQYF. As DNA, the CDR3 is TGTGCCAGCAGCCGCAAGCCGAATCCGACGACACCCTACGAGCAGTACTTC.

This clonotype was seen at least ten times. The chain uses TRBV2 and TRBJ2-3; 8 nucleotides match TRBD2. This CDR3 contains 14 residues. Per the germline V gene, CDR1 is SNHLY and CDR2 is FYNNEI. The ends lost 5 bases at V and 5 bases at J; junction bases unmatched: 6. The CDR3: CASSPRTSRDTQYF. CDR3 sequence (DNA): TGTGCCAGCAGTCCACGGACTAGCCGAGATACGCAGTATTTT.

Ten or more counts support this clonotype. The V gene is TRBV20-1, the J gene TRBJ1-1; 8 bases align to TRBD1. CDR1 and CDR2 (germline): DFQATT, SNEGSKA (reference sequence). CDR3 length: 14 residues. The trim removed 5 bases at V and 0 bases at J, leaving 5 bases unmatched. CDR3 in amino acids: CSARTGKMNTEAFF. The DNA for the CDR3 is TGCAGTGCTCGGACAGGGAAAATGAACACTGAAGCTTTCTTT.

This clonotype ranks as medium-sized (0.01 to 0.1%). The rearrangement joins TRBV30 to TRBJ1-1; D might be TRBD1 (5 bases). Germline loops: CDR1 GTSNPN, CDR2 SVGIG (reference sequence). V dropped 4 bases and J dropped 6 bases, with 15 bases sitting between them. The CDR3 runs to 13 residues. The CDR3 is CAWTRGAGPEAFF. CDR3 coding DNA: TGTGCCTGGACGCGGGGCGCGGGGCCTGAAGCTTTCTTT.

The sample holds a few counts of this clonotype. The chain links TRBV20-1 to TRBJ1-1, with a possible D match to TRBD1 (5 bases). In germline, CDR1 is DFQATT, CDR2 SNEGSKA (reference sequence). Trimming pared 0 bases from V and 3 bases from J, leaving 20 bases between. The CDR3 contains 17 residues. The CDR3: CSARDKGVGGGHTEAFF. The DNA for the CDR3 is TGCAGTGCTAGAGATAAAGGCGTCGGGGGAGGGCACACTGAAGCTTTCTTT.

Ten or more counts support this clonotype. The chain recombines TRBV25-1 with TRBJ2-2; a weak D match, TRBD1 (6 bases). Trimming removed 7 bases at V and 5 bases at J, with 11 bases between. The CDR3 contains 13 residues. Germline V gene lookup returns CDR1 MGHDK and CDR2 SYGVNS. The DNA for the CDR3 is TGTGCCAGCAACAGGGTGGGGACCGGGGAGCTGTTTTTT. Amino acids: CASNRVGTGELFF.

This rearrangement joins TRBV6-5 to TRBJ1-5; 11 bases line up with TRBD1. The CDR3 loop spans 15 amino acids. Unmatched junction bases numbered 10, after V lost 6 bases and J lost 9 bases. Per the germline V gene, CDR1 is MNHEY and CDR2 is SVGAGI. The CDR3 here is CASRPGQGAFRPQHF. The CDR3 DNA sequence: TGTGCCAGCAGGCCCGGACAGGGGGCCTTTCGGCCCCAGCATTTT.

This clonotype came up many times. The rearrangement links TRBV18 to TRBJ2-7; D is unclear. Germline V gene lookup returns CDR1 KGHSH and CDR2 LQKENI. The CDR3 covers 13 residues. V was cut by 4 bases and J by 5 bases, with 12 bases left in between. The CDR3 DNA reads TGTGCCAGCTCACTAGAACAGACGGACGAGCAGTACTTC. Its translation: CASSLEQTDEQYF.

V and J are TRBV15 and TRBJ2-2, with D perhaps TRBD2 (5 bases). Germline V gives CDR1 LNHNV, CDR2 YYDKDF (reference sequence). V lost 9 bases, J lost 2 bases, and 13 bases lay in between. The CDR3 is made up of 14 amino acids. The CDR3, as DNA: TGTGCCACGTCGGCCGGGGTCAACACCGGGGAGCTGTTTTTT. It encodes CATSAGVNTGELFF.